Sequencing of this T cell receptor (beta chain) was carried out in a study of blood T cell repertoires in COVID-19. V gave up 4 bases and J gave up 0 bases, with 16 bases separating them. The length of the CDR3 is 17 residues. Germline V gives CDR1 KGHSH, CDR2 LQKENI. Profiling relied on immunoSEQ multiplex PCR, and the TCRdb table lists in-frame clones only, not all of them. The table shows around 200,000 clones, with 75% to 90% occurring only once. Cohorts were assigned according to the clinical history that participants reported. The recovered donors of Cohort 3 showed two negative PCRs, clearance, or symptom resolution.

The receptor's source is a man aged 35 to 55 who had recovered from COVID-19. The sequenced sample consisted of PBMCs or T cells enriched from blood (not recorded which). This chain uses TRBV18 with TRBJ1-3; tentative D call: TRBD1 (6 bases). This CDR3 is CASSRGQGPNSGNTIYF. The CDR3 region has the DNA TGTGCCAGCTCACGGGGGCAGGGGCCTAACTCTGGAAACACCATATATTTT.